Described below is a single T cell receptor (beta chain) sequence and its context. Deletions cut 5 bases from V and 2 bases from J, with 13 bases between. Germline V CDR1 and CDR2: MDHEN, SYDVKM. The CDR3 sequence is 14 residues long. Using unique molecular identifiers, the investigators prepared the TCRbeta library. TCRdb passed the PCR reads through MiXCR, listing each CDR3 protein once. Among 360,000 or so distinct CDR3 sequences listed, around 21% were seen once. The data are from a study of T-cell reconstitution after alpha-beta-depleted transplantation in children. This receptor was taken from a human donor who donated a stem cell graft to a child with acute myeloid leukemia. This material consisted of PBMCs from the stem cell graft donor, taken from the stem cell graft. The chain joins TRBV28 to TRBJ2-7, with TRBD1 as a possible D gene (6 bases). This chain's CDR3 is CASSPHREPYEQYF. The CDR3, as DNA: TGTGCCAGCAGTCCCCACAGGGAACCCTACGAGCAGTACTTC.